These 21 T cell receptor beta chains were sequenced from one sample in a study of cytomegalovirus exposure and HLA in healthy donors. 13 Jbeta primers and 60 Vbeta primers were used for the PCR. The protocol was immunoSEQ multiplex PCR, while the TCRdb copy is restricted to in-frame clones and leaves out a portion. The sample carries nearly 100,000 clones, 65% to 85% recorded once. Sequenced: PBMCs. The source is a woman in her sixties or seventies in good health and CMV-seropositive.

The chain has TRBV5-4 and TRBJ2-7; D may be TRBD2 (5 bases). V lost 4 bases, J lost 1 base, and 15 bases lay in between. Germline V lookup: CDR1 SGHNT, CDR2 YYREEE (reference sequence). The CDR3 has 15 residues. The CDR3 coding sequence is TGTGCCAGCAGCCGCGATCTTCCGGGATCCTACGAGCAGTACTTC. It specifies CASSRDLPGSYEQYF.

The V and J genes are TRBV7-2 and TRBJ1-4; D perhaps matches TRBD1 (5 bases). The CDR3 has 15 amino acids. V gave up 1 base and J gave up 8 bases, with 14 bases separating them. The V gene's germline CDR1 is SGHTA and CDR2 FQGNSA. CDR3 residues: CASSLVAGAGEKLFF. CDR3 nucleotides: TGTGCCAGCAGCTTAGTTGCGGGAGCAGGGGAAAAACTGTTTTTT.

The V gene is TRBV19, the J gene TRBJ2-7; 9 bases agree with TRBD2. Germline values: CDR1 LNHDA, CDR2 SQIVND (reference sequence). The CDR3 sequence is 15 residues long. V lost 1 base and J lost 2; bases outside the gene matches: 3. The CDR3 coding sequence is TGTGCCAGTAGTATAGCACTAGCGGGTGCCTACGAGCAGTACTTC. This sequence encodes CASSIALAGAYEQYF.

The chain carries TRBV7-8 and TRBJ2-2; D not resolved. V gave up 6 bases and J gave up 1 base, with 6 bases separating them. Germline V gene data show CDR1 as SGHVS and CDR2 as FQNEAQ. This CDR3 is 13 amino acids long. The CDR3 DNA is TGTGCCAGCAGACCACAGAACACCGGGGAGCTGTTTTTT. Translation gives CASRPQNTGELFF.

This clone was observed a single time. This sequence joins TRBV5-6 and TRBJ1-2, with D perhaps matching TRBD1 (5 bases). CDR3 length: 15 residues. V lost 4 bases, J lost 6 bases, and 19 bases lay in between. Germline CDR1 reads SGHDT; CDR2 reads YYEEEE. The CDR3 loop is CASSLPAGNGDGYTF. CDR3 nucleotide sequence: TGTGCCAGCAGCCTACCCGCAGGGAATGGGGATGGCTACACCTTC.

The sample holds a few counts of this clone. This chain joins TRBV4-1 and TRBJ2-6, with D unresolved. V was pared by 2 bases and J by 3 bases, with 8 bases between. This CDR3 comprises 15 residues. In germline, CDR1 is MGHRA, CDR2 YSYEKL. The CDR3 sequence is CASSQSGGGANVLTF. The CDR3, as DNA: TGCGCCAGCAGCCAAAGTGGCGGTGGGGCCAACGTCCTGACTTTC.

CDR3 region: CAIKARTGTGMVETQYF. The DNA for the CDR3 is TGTGCCATCAAGGCCCGGACTGGGACAGGGATGGTGGAGACCCAGTACTTC. The chain employs TRBV10-3 and TRBJ2-5; 9 bases map to TRBD1. Germline V gene lookup returns CDR1 ENHRY and CDR2 SYGVKD. The CDR3 contains 17 residues. V was clipped by 7 bases and J by 5 bases; unmatched bases: 17.

The chain is built from TRBV30 and TRBJ1-1; 9 nucleotides agree with TRBD1. This CDR3 is built from 15 residues. Germline-derived CDR1 and CDR2 are GTSNPN and SVGIG (reference sequence). V lost 1 base and J lost 5; bases outside the gene matches: 8. CDR3 sequence reads: CAWSASRTGVTEAFF. In nucleotides, the CDR3 is TGTGCCTGGAGTGCTTCTCGGACAGGGGTGACTGAAGCTTTCTTT.

The chain couples TRBV29-1 to TRBJ2-5; D might be TRBD2 (5 bases). V was shortened by 0 bases and J by 7 bases, with 15 bases between the two germline ends. CDR1 and CDR2 (germline): SQVTM, ANQGSEA. The CDR3 covers 14 residues. The CDR3 nucleotides read TGCAGCGTTGAAGAGAGATGGGAGAGAGGGACCCAGTACTTC. Amino acids: CSVEERWERGTQYF.

The chain has TRBV19 and TRBJ1-4; D not resolved. CDR1 and CDR2 from the germline V gene are LNHDA and SQIVND (reference sequence). This CDR3 has 14 amino acids. V shed 4 bases and J shed 5 bases, with 11 bases lying between them. CDR3: CASSTRAKNEKLFF. The CDR3 nucleotides are TGTGCCAGTAGTACGAGGGCCAAAAATGAAAAACTGTTTTTT.

The genes are TRBV27 and TRBJ2-7; weak D call: TRBD2 (5 bases). The CDR3 totals 16 residues. V was pared by 6 bases and J by 8 bases, with 26 bases between. Looked up from germline, CDR1 is MNHEY and CDR2 is SMNVEV (reference sequence). Here the CDR3 DNA reads TGTGCCAGCAGCCCGGGGATGACACTCTCCTTACGGAAGCAGTACTTC. It yields the protein CASSPGMTLSLRKQYF.

The chain is built from TRBV18 and TRBJ2-5; the match to TRBD1 covers 10 bases. Per germline, CDR1 KGHSH and CDR2 LQKENI. V shed 3 bases, J shed 4 bases, and the junction held 5 bases outside the gene matches. The CDR3 spans 15 residues. Written as DNA, the CDR3 is TGTGCCAGCTCACCCCCGGACAGGGGGGGAGAGACCCAGTACTTC. It translates to CASSPPDRGGETQYF.

CDR3 in DNA: TGTGCCAGCAGAGACGGGAGCTCCTACGAGCAGTACTTC. Translation: CASRDGSSYEQYF. The rearrangement uses TRBV14 and TRBJ2-7; TRBD2 is a possible D gene (6 bases). The CDR3 spans 13 residues. In germline, CDR1 is SGHDN, CDR2 FVKESK. The ends were cut back, 6 bases at V and 0 bases at J, with 9 bases in the middle.

This chain links TRBV18 with TRBJ2-5, with 8 bases fitting TRBD2. J lost 5 bases, V lost 5 bases, and 10 bases had no gene match. The CDR3 has 15 residues. Looked up from germline, CDR1 is KGHSH and CDR2 is LQKENI. The CDR3 sequence: CASSGGKAGDETQYF. The CDR3 DNA is TGTGCCAGCTCAGGAGGGAAAGCGGGAGACGAGACCCAGTACTTC.

The rearrangement links TRBV30 to TRBJ1-2, with D tentatively TRBD1 (5 bases). Trimming took 7 bases from V and 6 from J, leaving 9 bases between them. The CDR3 is 10 residues long. Germline assignment: CDR1 GTSNPN and CDR2 SVGIG (reference sequence). CDR3 sequence (DNA): TGTGCCTTTCTCAGGGATGGCTACACCTTC. Translating it yields CAFLRDGYTF.

Only a few counts were recorded for this clone. The rearrangement joins TRBV6-1 to TRBJ1-4, with 8 bases identical to TRBD1. CDR1 and CDR2 from the germline V gene are MNHNS and SASEGT. This CDR3 spans 15 amino acids. V lost 7 bases to trimming and J lost 8 bases; unmatched junction nucleotides: 12. The CDR3 bases are TGTGCCAGCACTCAACTGACAGGGGTTGGGGAAAAACTGTTTTTT. The encoded protein is CASTQLTGVGEKLFF.

The rearrangement links TRBV19 to TRBJ2-5, with D possibly TRBD1 on 6 matching bases. V gave up 3 bases and J gave up 3 bases, with 11 bases separating them. The CDR3 is 14 amino acids. The V gene's germline CDR1 is LNHDA and CDR2 SQIVND (reference sequence). CDR3 residues: CASSIRGSKETQYF. The CDR3 DNA is TGTGCCAGTAGTATTAGGGGGAGTAAAGAGACCCAGTACTTC.

The V gene is TRBV6-5, the J gene TRBJ2-1; D might be TRBD2 (5 bases). The CDR3 is 15 amino acids. CDR1 MNHEY and CDR2 SVGAGI come from the germline V gene. Trimming pared 4 bases from V and 1 base from J, leaving 11 bases between. The CDR3 loop is CASSSVGSSYNEQFF. The CDR3 nucleotides read TGTGCCAGCAGTTCGGTTGGGAGTTCCTACAATGAGCAGTTCTTC.

The V gene is TRBV7-6, the J gene TRBJ2-7, with TRBD2 identical over 8 bases. From germline, CDR1 is SGHVS and CDR2 FNYEAQ. V lost 5 bases and J lost 6; bases outside the gene matches: 3. The CDR3 runs to 12 residues. In DNA, the CDR3 is TGTGCCAGCAGCCGGACTAGCCTCGAGCAGTACTTC. It yields the protein CASSRTSLEQYF.

The chain combines TRBV5-4 with TRBJ2-2; 7 bases match TRBD1. This CDR3 has 16 residues. V lost 4 bases, J lost 4 bases, and 10 bases stayed unmatched. Germline V CDR1 and CDR2: SGHNT, YYREEE (reference sequence). The CDR3 is CASSVKGAERTGELFF. The CDR3 nucleotides read TGTGCCAGCAGCGTGAAGGGGGCAGAGCGCACCGGGGAGCTGTTTTTT.

The rearrangement links TRBV2 to TRBJ1-4; the D is unclear. This CDR3 spans 15 amino acids. Germline V gives CDR1 SNHLY, CDR2 FYNNEI. The germline V and J ends were trimmed by 2 bases and 8 bases, with 15 bases remaining between them. The DNA of the CDR3 is TGTGCCAGCAGTGAAAGGTCAGGAAACGGAGAAAAACTGTTTTTT. This gives the protein CASSERSGNGEKLFF.